This T cell receptor beta chain was identified in a study of T-cell reconstitution after alpha-beta-depleted transplantation in children. Study-level findings and limits: A year post-transplant, T-cell counts and diversity derived mostly from newly produced T cells. By about two months after transplant, alpha-beta T cells reportedly arose from several hundred graft clones that had expanded. It was surviving recipient T cells and thymic progenitors that gave some patients high TCRbeta diversity at day 60.

The CDR3 covers 13 residues. V lost 2 bases and J 5 bases, leaving 8 bases between the germline ends. Germline CDR1 SEHNR, CDR2 FQNEAQ (reference sequence). This clonotype turned up a few times. Its antigen is not identified. Unique molecular identifiers were incorporated into the prepared TCRbeta library. TCRdb redid the calling of the PCR reads with MiXCR, one entry per CDR3 protein. The sample carries 250,000 to 400,000 distinct CDR3 sequences, approximately 20% recorded once. The specimen was PBMCs, mostly from graft donor cells, collected 180 days after TCRalphabeta/CD19-depleted stem cell transplant. The chain carries TRBV7-9 and TRBJ2-3; D unclear. This receptor was obtained from a male patient younger than 18 who had a stem cell transplant for acute lymphoblastic leukemia, so the T cells may come from the graft donor. For the CDR3, the DNA is TGTGCCAGCAGCTTACCCCACAGAGATACGCAGTATTTT. It specifies CASSLPHRDTQYF.